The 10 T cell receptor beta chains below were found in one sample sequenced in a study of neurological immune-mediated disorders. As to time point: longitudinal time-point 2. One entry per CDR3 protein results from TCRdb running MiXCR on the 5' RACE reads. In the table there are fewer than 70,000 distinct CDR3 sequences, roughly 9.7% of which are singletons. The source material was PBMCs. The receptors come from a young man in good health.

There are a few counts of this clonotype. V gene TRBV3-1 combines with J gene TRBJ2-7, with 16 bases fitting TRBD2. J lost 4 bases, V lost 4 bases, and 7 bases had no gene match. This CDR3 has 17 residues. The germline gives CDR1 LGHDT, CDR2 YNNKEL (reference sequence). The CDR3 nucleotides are TGTGCCAGCAGCCCAGTCCCGGGACTAGCGGGAGGGTACGAGCAGTACTTC. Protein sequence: CASSPVPGLAGGYEQYF.

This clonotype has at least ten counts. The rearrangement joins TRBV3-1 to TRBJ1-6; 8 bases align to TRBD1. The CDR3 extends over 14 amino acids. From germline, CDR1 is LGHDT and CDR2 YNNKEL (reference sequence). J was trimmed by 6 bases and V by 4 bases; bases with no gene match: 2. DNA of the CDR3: TGTGCCAGCAGCCCAGACAGGGGTAATTCACCCCTCCACTTT. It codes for CASSPDRGNSPLHF.

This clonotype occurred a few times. In DNA form, the CDR3 reads TGCAGCCAAACCATCCGTGGACAAAACTATGGCTACACCTTC. This sequence encodes CSQTIRGQNYGYTF. The chain has TRBV20-1 and TRBJ1-2, with a weak D call TRBD1 (5 bases). The germline V gene has CDR1 DFQATT and CDR2 SNEGSKA (reference sequence). The CDR3 length is 14 residues.

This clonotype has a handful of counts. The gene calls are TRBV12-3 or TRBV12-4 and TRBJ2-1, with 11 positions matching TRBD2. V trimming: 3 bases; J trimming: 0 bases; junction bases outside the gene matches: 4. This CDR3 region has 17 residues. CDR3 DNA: TGTGCCAGCAGTTTGTTAGCGGGAGGGAGCTCCTACAATGAGCAGTTCTTC. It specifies CASSLLAGGSSYNEQFF.

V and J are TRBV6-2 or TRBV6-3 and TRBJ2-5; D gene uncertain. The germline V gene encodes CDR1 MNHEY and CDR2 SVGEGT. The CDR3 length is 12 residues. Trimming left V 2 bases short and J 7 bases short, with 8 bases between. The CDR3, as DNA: TGTGCCAGCAGTTACACGCCGCGGACCCAGTACTTC. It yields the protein CASSYTPRTQYF.

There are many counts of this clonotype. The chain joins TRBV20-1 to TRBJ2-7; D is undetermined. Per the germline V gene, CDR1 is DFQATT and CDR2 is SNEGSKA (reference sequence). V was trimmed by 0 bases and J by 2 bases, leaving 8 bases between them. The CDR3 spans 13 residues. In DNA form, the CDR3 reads TGCAGTGCTAGAGACCCAGTCGCCTACGAGCAGTACTTC. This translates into CSARDPVAYEQYF.

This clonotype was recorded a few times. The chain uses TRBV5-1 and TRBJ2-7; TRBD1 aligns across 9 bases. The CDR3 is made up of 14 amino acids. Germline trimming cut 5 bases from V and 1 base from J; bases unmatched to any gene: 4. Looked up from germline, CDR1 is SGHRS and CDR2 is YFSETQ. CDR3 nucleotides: TGCGCCAGCAGATCCGACAGGGGGTCCTACGAGCAGTACTTC. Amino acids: CASRSDRGSYEQYF.

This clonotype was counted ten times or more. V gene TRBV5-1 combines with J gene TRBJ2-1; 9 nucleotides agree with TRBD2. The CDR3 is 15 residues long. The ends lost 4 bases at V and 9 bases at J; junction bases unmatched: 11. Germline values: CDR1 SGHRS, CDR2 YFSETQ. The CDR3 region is CASSGIAGEAGEQFF. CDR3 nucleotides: TGCGCCAGCAGCGGGATAGCGGGAGAAGCAGGTGAGCAGTTCTTC.

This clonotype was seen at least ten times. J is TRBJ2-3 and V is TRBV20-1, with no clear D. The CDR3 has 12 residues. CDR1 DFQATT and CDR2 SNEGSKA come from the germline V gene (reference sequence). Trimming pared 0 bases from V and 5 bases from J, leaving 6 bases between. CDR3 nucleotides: TGCAGTGCTAGAGATAGAGTAGATACGCAGTATTTT. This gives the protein CSARDRVDTQYF.

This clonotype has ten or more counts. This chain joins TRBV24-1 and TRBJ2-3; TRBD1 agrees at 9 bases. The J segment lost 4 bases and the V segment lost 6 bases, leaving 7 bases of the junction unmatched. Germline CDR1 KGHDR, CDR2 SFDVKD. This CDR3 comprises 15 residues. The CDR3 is CATSKETGGADTQYF. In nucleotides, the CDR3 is TGTGCCACCAGTAAAGAGACAGGGGGAGCAGATACGCAGTATTTT.